The source of this TCR beta chain is a study of blood T cells in healthy people across ages. Study-level findings and limits: Higher diversity and more naive CD4+ cells were features of long-lived donors, compared to aged donors. Nothing was known about donor CMV status, and this possibly confounded expanded clonotype changes.

Using a J-beta primer mix together with a sample-barcoded 5' primer, a second PCR was run for roughly 6 to 12 cycles. With 12 random nucleotides, a template-switch adaptor tagged each individual cDNA molecule. TCRdb reprocessed the 5' RACE reads with MiXCR, giving one entry per CDR3 protein. The sample contains roughly 1.9 million distinct CDR3 sequences, roughly two fifths of which appear only once. To note about this clonotype: The antigen is undetermined.

Peripheral blood samples of around 9.8 milliliters were drawn from each donor. The V gene lost 5 bases and the J gene lost 5 bases, with 19 bases spanning the gap. The CDR3 is 15 amino acids. CDR1 SGHKS and CDR2 YYEKEE come from the germline V gene (reference sequence). The sample comprised blood. V is TRBV5-5 and J is TRBJ1-2, with a weak D call TRBD1 (6 bases). This TCR derives from a human donor in good health. The CDR3 DNA sequence: TGTGCCAGCAGGCTAACGCTTGGACAGAGGTATGGCTACACCTTC. Its translation: CASRLTLGQRYGYTF.